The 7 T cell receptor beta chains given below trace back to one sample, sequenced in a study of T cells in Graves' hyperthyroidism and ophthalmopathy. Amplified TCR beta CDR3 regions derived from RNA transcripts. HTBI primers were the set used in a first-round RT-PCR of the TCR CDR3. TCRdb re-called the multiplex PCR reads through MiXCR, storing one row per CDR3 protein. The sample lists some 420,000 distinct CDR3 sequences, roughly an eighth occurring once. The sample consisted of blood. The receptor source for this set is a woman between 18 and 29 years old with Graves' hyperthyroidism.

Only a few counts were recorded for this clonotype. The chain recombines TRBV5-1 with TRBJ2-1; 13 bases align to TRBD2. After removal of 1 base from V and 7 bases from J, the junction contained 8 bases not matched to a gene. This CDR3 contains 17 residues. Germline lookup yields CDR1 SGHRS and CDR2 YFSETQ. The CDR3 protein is CASSLWGLAGIMNEQFF. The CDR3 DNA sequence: TGCGCCAGCAGCTTGTGGGGACTAGCGGGAATCATGAATGAGCAGTTCTTC.

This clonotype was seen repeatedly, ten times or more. In nucleotides, the CDR3 is TGTGCCAGCAGCACAGAGGGGGGAGCCGAGCAGTACTTC. This encodes CASSTEGGAEQYF. The chain couples TRBV2 to TRBJ2-7, with D perhaps being TRBD1 or TRBD2 (6 bases each). The CDR3 length is 13 residues. CDR1 and CDR2 from the germline V gene are SNHLY and FYNNEI. V was clipped by 6 bases and J by 6 bases, with 15 bases between them.

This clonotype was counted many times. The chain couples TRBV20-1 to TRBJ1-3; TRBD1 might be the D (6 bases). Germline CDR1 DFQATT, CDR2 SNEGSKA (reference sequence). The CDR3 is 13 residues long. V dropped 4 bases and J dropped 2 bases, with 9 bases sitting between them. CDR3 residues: CSANRETGNTIYF. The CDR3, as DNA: TGCAGTGCTAACAGGGAAACTGGAAACACCATATATTTT.

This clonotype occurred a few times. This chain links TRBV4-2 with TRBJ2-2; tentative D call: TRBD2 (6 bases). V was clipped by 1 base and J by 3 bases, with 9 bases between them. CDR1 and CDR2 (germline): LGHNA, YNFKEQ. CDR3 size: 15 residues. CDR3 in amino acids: CASSQGRDHTGELFF. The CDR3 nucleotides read TGTGCCAGCAGCCAAGGGAGGGACCACACCGGGGAGCTGTTTTTT.

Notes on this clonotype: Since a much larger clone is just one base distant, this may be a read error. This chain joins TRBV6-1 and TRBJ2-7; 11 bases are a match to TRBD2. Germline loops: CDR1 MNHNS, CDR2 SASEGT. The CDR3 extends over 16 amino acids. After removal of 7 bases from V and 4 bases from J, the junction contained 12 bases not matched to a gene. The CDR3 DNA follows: TGTGCCAGCACCAGCCCCACTAGCGGGAGTATGTACGAGCAGTACTTC. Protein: CASTSPTSGSMYEQYF.

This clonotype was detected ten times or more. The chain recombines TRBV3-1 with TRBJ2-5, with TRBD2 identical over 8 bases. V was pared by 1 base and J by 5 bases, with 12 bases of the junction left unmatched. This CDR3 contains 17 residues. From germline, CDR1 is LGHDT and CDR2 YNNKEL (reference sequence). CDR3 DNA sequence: TGTGCCAGCAGCCAAGGGGGACTAGATTACTTAGTGGAGACCCAGTACTTC. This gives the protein CASSQGGLDYLVETQYF.

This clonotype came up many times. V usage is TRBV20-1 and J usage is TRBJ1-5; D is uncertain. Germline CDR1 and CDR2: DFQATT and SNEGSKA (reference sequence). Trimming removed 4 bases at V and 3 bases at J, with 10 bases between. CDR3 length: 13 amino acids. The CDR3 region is CSATPDSNQPQHF. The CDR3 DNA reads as TGCAGTGCTACCCCAGACTCCAATCAGCCCCAGCATTTT.